The 9 T cell receptor beta chains below come from one sample, sequenced in a study of CD8 T cells in ankylosing spondylitis. For these receptors, no antigen is known. A single record per CDR3 protein comes from TCRdb applying MiXCR to the 5' RACE reads. The repertoire holds approximately 140,000 distinct CDR3 sequences, roughly 15% seen once, with roughly 30% in the top ten. Study-wide points: Seemingly distinctive of ankylosing spondylitis blood was a TCR beta motif formed by eight highly homologous variants.

The sample was blood, either unsorted or a sorted T cell fraction (not recorded which). These receptors all stem from a male donor with ankylosing spondylitis.

This clonotype was found a few times. This chain links TRBV20-1 with TRBJ2-1; 9 bases map to TRBD2. V trimming: 1 base; J trimming: 4 bases; junction bases outside the gene matches: 8. Germline values: CDR1 DFQATT, CDR2 SNEGSKA (reference sequence). The CDR3 contains 16 residues. CDR3: CSARALGAGGYNEQFF. The DNA of the CDR3 is TGCAGTGCTAGAGCCCTAGGGGCGGGGGGGTACAATGAGCAGTTCTTC.

This clonotype was counted a few times. The chain combines TRBV10-3 with TRBJ2-7, with a possible D match to TRBD2 (5 bases). Germline assignment: CDR1 ENHRY and CDR2 SYGVKD. With 6 bases removed from V and 7 bases from J, the gap between germline ends came to 13 bases. This CDR3 comprises 12 residues. The DNA of the CDR3 is TGTGCCATCAGGAGTCCTACGGGAGAGCAGTACTTC. This gives the protein CAIRSPTGEQYF.

This clonotype has a handful of counts. The rearrangement links TRBV12-3 or TRBV12-4 to TRBJ2-1, with 7 bases that match TRBD2. This CDR3 spans 14 amino acids. The V gene end was trimmed by 3 bases and the J gene end by 5 bases; junction bases not matched to a gene: 4. The CDR3 sequence is CASSFGLADNEQFF. CDR3 bases: TGTGCCAGCAGTTTCGGTCTAGCGGACAATGAGCAGTTCTTC.

Ten or more counts support this clonotype. The chain employs TRBV28 and TRBJ1-5; TRBD1 might be the D (5 bases). Germline V lookup: CDR1 MDHEN, CDR2 SYDVKM. The CDR3 loop spans 14 amino acids. V dropped 6 bases and J dropped 4 bases, with 13 bases sitting between them. CDR3 loop: CASSGQGVNQPQHF. The CDR3 DNA follows: TGTGCCAGCAGCGGACAAGGGGTGAATCAGCCCCAGCATTTT.

This chain connects TRBV27 to TRBJ2-7, with a weak D call TRBD1 (6 bases). The CDR3 has 17 amino acids. Trimming took 1 base from V and 2 from J, leaving 18 bases between them. Germline lookup yields CDR1 MNHEY and CDR2 SMNVEV (reference sequence). Here the CDR3 reads CASSLYPTGQIAYEQYF. The CDR3 DNA reads TGTGCCAGCAGTTTATACCCCACCGGACAGATCGCCTACGAGCAGTACTTC.

This chain joins TRBV5-1 and TRBJ1-2, with TRBD1 matching over 7 bases. V lost 4 bases and J lost 4; bases outside the gene matches: 7. Germline V gives CDR1 SGHRS, CDR2 YFSETQ. This CDR3 spans 14 amino acids. CDR3 protein: CASSQYGTAYGYTF. The CDR3 DNA is TGCGCCAGCAGCCAGTACGGGACAGCCTATGGCTACACCTTC. The full variable domain, with the rest looked up from reference TRBV5-1 and TRBJ1-2, is KAGVTQTPRYLIKTRGQQVTLSCSPISGHRSVSWYQQTPGQGLQFLFEYFSETQRNKGNFPGRFSGRQFSNSRSEMNVSTLELGDSALYLCASSQYGTAYGYTFGSGTRLTVV.

The rearrangement uses TRBV15 and TRBJ1-2, with D unresolved. Germline assignment: CDR1 LNHNV and CDR2 YYDKDF (reference sequence). Trimming stripped 3 bases from V and 3 bases from J, with 17 bases between. There are 16 residues in the CDR3. CDR3 region: CATSSTMGSDDYGYTF. DNA for the CDR3: TGTGCCACCAGCAGTACTATGGGGTCAGACGACTATGGCTACACCTTC.

This chain uses TRBV9 with TRBJ1-5; tentatively, D is TRBD1 (5 bases). V was cut by 0 bases and J by 5 bases, with 12 bases left in between. This CDR3 has 15 residues. Germline V CDR1 and CDR2: SGDLS, YYNGEE. DNA of the CDR3: TGTGCCAGCAGCGTAGGATGGGGGGGTCATCAGCCCCAGCATTTT. As protein: CASSVGWGGHQPQHF.

The chain has TRBV27 and TRBJ2-7; D is possibly TRBD2 (8 bases). V lost 5 bases and J 4 bases, leaving 18 bases between the germline ends. CDR1 is MNHEY, CDR2 SMNVEV, per germline (reference sequence). The CDR3 spans 15 residues. CDR3 DNA: TGTGCCAGCAGTCTAATTAGCGGGACAGAGTACGAGCAGTACTTC. Its protein product is CASSLISGTEYEQYF.